This T cell receptor beta chain appears in the sequencing data of a study of metastatic and nonmetastatic thyroid tumors. Study context: Samples came from malignant and benign thyroid patients, and repertoires were compared across blood and tumor or nodule tissue. Study-level findings and limits: Reported TCR beta diversity, measured in blood and tumor, was significantly higher for malignant thyroid tumors than for benign nodules.

Original processing notes: Built for papillary thyroid cancer, a distant-metastasis classifier drew on CDR3 differences across clinicopathological groups. From the PCR reads, TCRdb re-called clones with MiXCR. The V and J calls were not made by the authors but by TCRdb's processing. Here the sample spans some 52,000 clones, about 15% being singletons. All patients were untreated before thyroid surgery. This clone has more than one count but fewer than ten. The antigen is undetermined. At one end the junction does not follow the germline gene, possibly because of a read error. Sequences were obtained from blood. This clonotype was sampled from a female donor with papillary thyroid cancer or a benign thyroid nodule (not recorded which). Some clones in this sample may be carry-over from other donors' samples.

Here the CDR3 reads CASSFLKGANGYGYTF. The CDR3, as DNA: TGTGCCAGCAGTTTCCTAAAAGGGGCCAATGGGTATGGATACACCTTC. The chain combines TRBV28 with TRBJ1-2; TRBD1 might be the D (5 bases). This CDR3 region has 16 residues. CDR1 is MDHEN and CDR2 is SYDVKM in the germline V gene.